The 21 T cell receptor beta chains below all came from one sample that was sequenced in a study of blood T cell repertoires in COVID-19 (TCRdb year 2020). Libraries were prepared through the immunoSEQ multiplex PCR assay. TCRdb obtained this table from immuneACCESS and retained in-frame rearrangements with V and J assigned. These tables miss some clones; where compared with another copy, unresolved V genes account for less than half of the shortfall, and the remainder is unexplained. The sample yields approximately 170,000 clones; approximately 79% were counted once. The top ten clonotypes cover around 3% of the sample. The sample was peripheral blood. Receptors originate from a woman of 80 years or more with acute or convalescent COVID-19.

The CDR3: CSIGTGPWDEQFF. Here the CDR3 DNA reads TGCAGCATCGGGACAGGACCTTGGGATGAGCAGTTCTTC. This chain joins TRBV29-1 and TRBJ2-1; TRBD1 matches at 8 bases. Germline trimming cut 8 bases from V and 8 bases from J; bases unmatched to any gene: 11. Germline lookup yields CDR1 SQVTM and CDR2 ANQGSEA. The CDR3 length is 13 residues.

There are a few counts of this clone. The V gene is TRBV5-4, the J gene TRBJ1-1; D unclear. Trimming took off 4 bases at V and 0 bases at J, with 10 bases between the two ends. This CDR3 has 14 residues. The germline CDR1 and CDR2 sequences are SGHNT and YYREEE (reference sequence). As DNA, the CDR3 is TGTGCCAGCAGCCCCGCAAACATGAACACTGAAGCTTTCTTT. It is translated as CASSPANMNTEAFF.

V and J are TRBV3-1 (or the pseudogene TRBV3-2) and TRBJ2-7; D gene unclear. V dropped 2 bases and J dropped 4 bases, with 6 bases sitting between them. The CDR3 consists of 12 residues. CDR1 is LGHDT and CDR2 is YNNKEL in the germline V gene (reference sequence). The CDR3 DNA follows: TGTGCCAGCAGCCAATACGAGTACGAGCAGTACTTC. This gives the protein CASSQYEYEQYF.

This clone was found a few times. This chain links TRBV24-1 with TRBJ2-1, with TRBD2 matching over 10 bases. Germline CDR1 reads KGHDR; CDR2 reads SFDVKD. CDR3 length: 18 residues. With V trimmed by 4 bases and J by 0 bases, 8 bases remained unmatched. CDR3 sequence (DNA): TGTGCCACCAGTGACCCGGCACTAGCGGGGTCCTCCTACAATGAGCAGTTCTTC. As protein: CATSDPALAGSSYNEQFF.

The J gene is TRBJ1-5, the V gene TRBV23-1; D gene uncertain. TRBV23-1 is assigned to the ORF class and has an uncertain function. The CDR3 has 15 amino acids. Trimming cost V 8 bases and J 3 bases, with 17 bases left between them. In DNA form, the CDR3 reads TGCGCCAGCCCCCGGGGTAGGGAAAACAATCAGCCCCAGCATTTT. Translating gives CASPRGRENNQPQHF.

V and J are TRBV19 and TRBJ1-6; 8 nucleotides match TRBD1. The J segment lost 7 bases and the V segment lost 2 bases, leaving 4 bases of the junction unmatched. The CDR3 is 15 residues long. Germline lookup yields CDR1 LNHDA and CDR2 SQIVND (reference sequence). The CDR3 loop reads CASSIQGALNSPLHF. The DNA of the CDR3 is TGTGCCAGTAGTATACAGGGGGCTTTAAATTCACCCCTCCACTTT. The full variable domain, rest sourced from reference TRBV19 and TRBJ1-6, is DGGITQSPKYLFRKEGQNVTLSCEQNLNHDAMYWYRQDPGQGLRLIYYSQIVNDFQKGDIAEGYSVSREKKESFPLTVTSAQKNPTAFYLCASSIQGALNSPLHFGNGTRLTVT.

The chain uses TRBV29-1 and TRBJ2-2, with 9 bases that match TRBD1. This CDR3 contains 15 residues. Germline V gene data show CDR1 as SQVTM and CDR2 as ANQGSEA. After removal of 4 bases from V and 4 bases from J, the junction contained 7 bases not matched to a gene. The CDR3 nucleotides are TGCAGCGTTGTGGGGACAGGGAAGGTCACCGGGGAGCTGTTTTTT. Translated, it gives CSVVGTGKVTGELFF.

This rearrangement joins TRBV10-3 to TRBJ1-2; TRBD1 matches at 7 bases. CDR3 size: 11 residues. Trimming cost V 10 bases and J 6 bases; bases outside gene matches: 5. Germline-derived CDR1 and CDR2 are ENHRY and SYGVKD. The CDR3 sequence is CAKRQGNGYTF. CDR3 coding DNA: TGTGCCAAAAGACAGGGAAATGGCTACACCTTC.

The CDR3 sequence: CASSPLGVAKNIQYF. Here the CDR3 DNA reads TGTGCCAGCAGCCCGCTTGGAGTAGCCAAAAACATTCAGTACTTC. The chain combines TRBV14 with TRBJ2-4; D unresolved. Germline CDR1 and CDR2: SGHDN and FVKESK. Trimming left V 4 bases short and J 0 bases short, with 10 bases between. This CDR3 has 15 amino acids.

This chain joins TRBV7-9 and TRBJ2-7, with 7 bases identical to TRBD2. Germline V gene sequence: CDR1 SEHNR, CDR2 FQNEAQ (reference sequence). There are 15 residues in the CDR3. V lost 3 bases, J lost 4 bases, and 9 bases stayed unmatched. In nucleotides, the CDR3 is TGTGCCAGCAGCTTTGCGAGTCTAGCGGAGTACGAGCAGTACTTC. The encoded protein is CASSFASLAEYEQYF.

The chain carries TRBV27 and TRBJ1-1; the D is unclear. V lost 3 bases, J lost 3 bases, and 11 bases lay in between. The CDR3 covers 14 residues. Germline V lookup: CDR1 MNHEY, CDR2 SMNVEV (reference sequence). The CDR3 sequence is CASSFMPQYTEAFF. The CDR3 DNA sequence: TGTGCCAGCAGTTTCATGCCGCAGTACACTGAAGCTTTCTTT.

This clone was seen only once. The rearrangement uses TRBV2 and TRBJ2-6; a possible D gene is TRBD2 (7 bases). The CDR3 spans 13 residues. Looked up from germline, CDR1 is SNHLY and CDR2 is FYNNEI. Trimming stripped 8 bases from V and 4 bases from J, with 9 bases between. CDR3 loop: CASGGAGANVLTF. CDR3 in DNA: TGTGCCAGCGGGGGGGCCGGGGCCAACGTCCTGACTTTC.

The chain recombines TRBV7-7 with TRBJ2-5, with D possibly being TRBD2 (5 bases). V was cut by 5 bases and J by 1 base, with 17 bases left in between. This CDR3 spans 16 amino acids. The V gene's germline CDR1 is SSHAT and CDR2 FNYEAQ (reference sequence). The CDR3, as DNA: TGTGCCAGCAGCCCAAGGGTAGCGAGAGGCCAAGAGACCCAGTACTTC. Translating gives CASSPRVARGQETQYF.

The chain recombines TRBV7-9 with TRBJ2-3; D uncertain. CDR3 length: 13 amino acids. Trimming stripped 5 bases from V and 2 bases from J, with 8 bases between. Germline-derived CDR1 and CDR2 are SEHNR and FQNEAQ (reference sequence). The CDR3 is CASSHEFTDTQYF. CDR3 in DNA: TGTGCCAGCAGCCATGAGTTCACAGATACGCAGTATTTT.

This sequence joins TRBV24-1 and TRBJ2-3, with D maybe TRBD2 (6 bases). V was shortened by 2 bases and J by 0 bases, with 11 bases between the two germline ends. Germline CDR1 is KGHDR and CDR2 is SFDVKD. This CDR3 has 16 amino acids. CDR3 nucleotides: TGTGCCACCAGTGATTGGGGCGGGGTCAGCACAGATACGCAGTATTTT. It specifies CATSDWGGVSTDTQYF.

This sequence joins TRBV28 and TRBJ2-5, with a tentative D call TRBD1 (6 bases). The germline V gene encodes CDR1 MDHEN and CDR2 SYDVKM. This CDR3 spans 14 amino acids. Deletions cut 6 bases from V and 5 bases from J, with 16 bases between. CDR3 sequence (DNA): TGTGCCAGCAGAAAGGACAGCATTAAGGAGACCCAGTACTTC. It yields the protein CASRKDSIKETQYF.

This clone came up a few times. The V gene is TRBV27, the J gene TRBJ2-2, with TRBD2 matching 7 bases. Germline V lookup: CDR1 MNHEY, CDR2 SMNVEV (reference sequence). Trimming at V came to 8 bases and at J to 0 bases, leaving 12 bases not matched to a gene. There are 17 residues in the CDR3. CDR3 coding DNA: TGTGCCAGCCGAGAAGGACTAGGTAGCGCGAACACCGGGGAGCTGTTTTTT. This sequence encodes CASREGLGSANTGELFF.

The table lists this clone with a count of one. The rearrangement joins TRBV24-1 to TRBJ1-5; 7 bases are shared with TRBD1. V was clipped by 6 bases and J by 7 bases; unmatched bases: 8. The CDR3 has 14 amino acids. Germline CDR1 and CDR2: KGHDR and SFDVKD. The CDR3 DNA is TGTGCCACCAGTTCTAATACAGGGGACCAGCCCCAGCATTTT. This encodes CATSSNTGDQPQHF.

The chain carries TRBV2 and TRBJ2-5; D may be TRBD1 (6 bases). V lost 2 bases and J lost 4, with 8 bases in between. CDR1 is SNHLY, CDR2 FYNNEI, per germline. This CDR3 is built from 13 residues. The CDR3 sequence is CASSERGTETQYF. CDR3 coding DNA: TGTGCCAGCAGTGAAAGGGGGACAGAGACCCAGTACTTC. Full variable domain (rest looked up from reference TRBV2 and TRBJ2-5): EPEVTQTPSHQVTQMGQEVILRCVPISNHLYFYWYRQILGQKVEFLVSFYNNEISEKSEIFDDQFSVERPDGSNFTLKIRSTKLEDSAMYFCASSERGTETQYFGPGTRLLVL.

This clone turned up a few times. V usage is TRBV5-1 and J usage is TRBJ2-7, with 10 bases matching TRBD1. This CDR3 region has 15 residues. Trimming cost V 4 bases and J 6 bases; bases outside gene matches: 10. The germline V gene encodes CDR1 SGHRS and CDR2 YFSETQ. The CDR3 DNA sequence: TGCGCCAGCAGCAACCCCGGGACAGGGGTTGGCGAGCAGTACTTC. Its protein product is CASSNPGTGVGEQYF. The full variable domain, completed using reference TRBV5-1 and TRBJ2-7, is KAGVTQTPRYLIKTRGQQVTLSCSPISGHRSVSWYQQTPGQGLQFLFEYFSETQRNKGNFPGRFSGRQFSNSRSEMNVSTLELGDSALYLCASSNPGTGVGEQYFGPGTRLTVT.

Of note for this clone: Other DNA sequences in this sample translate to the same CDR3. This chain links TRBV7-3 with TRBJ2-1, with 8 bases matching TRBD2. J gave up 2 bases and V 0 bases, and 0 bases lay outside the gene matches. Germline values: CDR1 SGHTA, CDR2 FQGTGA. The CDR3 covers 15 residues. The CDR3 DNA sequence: TGTGCCAGCAGCTTAACTAGCGGGACCTACAATGAGCAGTTCTTC. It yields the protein CASSLTSGTYNEQFF.